This entry lists 3 T cell receptor beta chains sequenced from one sample in a study of T-cell reconstitution after alpha-beta-depleted transplantation in children. As it was prepared, the TCRbeta library received unique molecular identifiers. MiXCR, applied by TCRdb to the PCR reads, yields one record per CDR3 protein. The table has 600,000 to 800,000 distinct CDR3 sequences, around 13% seen once. The sequencing used PBMCs, collected before TCRalphabeta/CD19-depleted stem cell transplant. The receptors here all came from a girl aged 2 to 9 with congenital amegakaryocytic thrombocytopenia, due to receive a stem cell transplant.

This clonotype was observed at least ten times. DNA of the CDR3: TGCAGTGCTCCAAACCCTAGCGGTACAGATACGCAGTATTTT. As protein: CSAPNPSGTDTQYF. V and J are TRBV20-1 and TRBJ2-3, with 7 bases matching TRBD2. Germline-derived CDR1 and CDR2 are DFQATT and SNEGSKA (reference sequence). The trim removed 5 bases at V and 3 bases at J, leaving 8 bases unmatched. The length of the CDR3 is 14 residues.

The chain carries TRBV28 and TRBJ2-7; 9 bases line up with TRBD1. V trimming: 6 bases; J trimming: 3 bases; junction bases outside the gene matches: 6. The CDR3 totals 14 residues. Germline CDR1 reads MDHEN; CDR2 reads SYDVKM. The CDR3 reads CASRSRTGDYEQYF. CDR3 in DNA: TGTGCCAGCAGGTCGCGGACAGGGGACTACGAGCAGTACTTC.

This clonotype showed up many times. One end of the junction does not line up with germline, which may come from a read error. The CDR3: CASSLAQGTEAFF. CDR3 in DNA: TGTGCCAGCAGTTTAGCCCAGGGCACTGAAGCTTTCTTT. The chain has TRBV5-1 and TRBJ1-1, with D tentatively TRBD1 (5 bases). The germline V gene has CDR1 SGHRS and CDR2 YFSETQ. CDR3 size: 13 residues.